Listed here are 17 T cell receptor beta chains from one sample, sequenced in a study of shared clonotypes between healthy human individuals. Libraries were prepared by immunoSEQ multiplex PCR; TCRdb keeps only in-frame clonotypes and omits some of them. This table has 800,000 to 1,200,000 clones, approximately 80% appearing once. Sequenced input: memory CD4+ T cells from PBMCs. Subset denoted: CD45RA-negative fraction. The receptors here all came from a man younger than 30 in good health. Some clones in this sample may be carry-over from other donors' samples.

The chain uses TRBV5-5 and TRBJ2-3; TRBD2 aligns across 8 bases. This CDR3 is built from 14 residues. Germline V lookup: CDR1 SGHKS, CDR2 YYEKEE (reference sequence). The V gene end was trimmed by 0 bases and the J gene end by 4 bases; junction bases not matched to a gene: 1. This chain's CDR3 is CASSLAGGADTQYF. The CDR3 nucleotides are TGTGCCAGCAGCTTGGCGGGAGGGGCAGATACGCAGTATTTT.

This rearrangement joins TRBV6-5 to TRBJ2-1, with TRBD2 matching over 9 bases. This CDR3 is built from 15 residues. V was clipped by 4 bases and J by 3 bases; unmatched bases: 4. Looked up from germline, CDR1 is MNHEY and CDR2 is SVGAGI. CDR3 sequence: CASSFASGIYNEQFF. The CDR3 coding sequence is TGTGCCAGCAGTTTCGCTAGCGGGATCTACAATGAGCAGTTCTTC.

The V and J genes are TRBV29-1 and TRBJ1-6; no reliable D call. CDR1 SQVTM and CDR2 ANQGSEA come from the germline V gene. This CDR3 has 13 amino acids. The V end was cut by 6 bases, the J end by 7 bases, with 13 bases between. The DNA for the CDR3 is TGCAGCGTAACCCTGAGTAGAAATTCACCCCTCCACTTT. It specifies CSVTLSRNSPLHF.

This clone was counted a single time. The V gene is TRBV5-1, the J gene TRBJ2-7; maybe TRBD2 (6 bases). CDR3 size: 15 residues. Germline V gene data show CDR1 as SGHRS and CDR2 as YFSETQ. Trimming stripped 0 bases from V and 5 bases from J, with 15 bases between. In DNA form, the CDR3 reads TGCGCCAGCAGCTTGGTATACGGGAGTGATAACGAGCAGTACTTC. Its protein product is CASSLVYGSDNEQYF.

This clone appeared once. This rearrangement joins TRBV11-2 to TRBJ2-3, with D unresolved. Germline lookup yields CDR1 SGHAT and CDR2 FQNNGV. The CDR3 length is 14 residues. Trimming stripped 3 bases from V and 5 bases from J, with 12 bases between. The CDR3, as DNA: TGTGCCAGCAGCTTCTCACCAAACGAAGATACGCAGTATTTT. Translating gives CASSFSPNEDTQYF.

Turning to this clone: A much more abundant neighbour one base away suggests this may be a read error. In the same sample, other DNA sequences code for this CDR3. The rearrangement uses TRBV14 and TRBJ2-1; TRBD2 aligns across 12 bases. V trimming: 4 bases; J trimming: 2 bases; junction bases outside the gene matches: 0. Germline V gene sequence: CDR1 SGHDN, CDR2 FVKESK. CDR3 length: 15 amino acids. CDR3 residues: CASSRTSGTYNEQFF. CDR3 nucleotides: TGTGCCAGCAGCCGGACTAGCGGGACCTACAATGAGCAGTTCTTC.

This clone has just a few counts. J is TRBJ2-1 and V is TRBV27; 9 bases match TRBD2. CDR3 length equals 15 residues. After removal of 2 bases from V and 7 bases from J, the junction contained 6 bases not matched to a gene. Germline V CDR1 and CDR2: MNHEY, SMNVEV (reference sequence). CDR3 amino acids: CASSLAGGPRNEQFF. Written as DNA, the CDR3 is TGTGCCAGCAGTTTAGCGGGAGGGCCAAGGAATGAGCAGTTCTTC.

This chain uses TRBV7-6 with TRBJ2-1, with TRBD2 matching 8 bases. Germline trimming cut 5 bases from V and 10 bases from J; bases unmatched to any gene: 13. The CDR3 is 15 residues long. Germline-derived CDR1 and CDR2 are SGHVS and FNYEAQ. The CDR3 nucleotides are TGTGCCAGCAGCCCCCTTTCCAGCGGGAGAAGAGAGCAGTTCTTC. This encodes CASSPLSSGRREQFF.

A remark on this clone: Within the sample, other DNA sequences also encode this same CDR3. The gene calls are TRBV28 and TRBJ2-1; tentatively, D is TRBD1 or TRBD2 (5 bases each). Per the germline V gene, CDR1 is MDHEN and CDR2 is SYDVKM. V lost 3 bases to trimming and J lost 0 bases, with 9 bases between them. This CDR3 comprises 15 residues. The CDR3 region is CASSLAGSSYNEQFF. As DNA, the CDR3 is TGTGCCAGCAGTTTGGCAGGGAGCTCCTACAATGAGCAGTTCTTC.

Written as DNA, the CDR3 is TGTGCCAGCAGCTTGTACAGAGTGAACACTGAAGCTTTCTTT. It codes for CASSLYRVNTEAFF. The chain couples TRBV5-5 to TRBJ1-1; D gene uncertain. Germline V CDR1 and CDR2: SGHKS, YYEKEE (reference sequence). This CDR3 region has 14 residues. V gave up 1 base and J gave up 0 bases, with 7 bases separating them.

This clone has just one count. A much more abundant neighbour one base away suggests this may be a read error. The chain employs TRBV6-1 and TRBJ2-1; D unclear. Germline CDR1 reads MNHNS; CDR2 reads SASEGT. With 2 bases removed from V and 7 bases from J, the gap between germline ends came to 3 bases. CDR3 length: 11 residues. This CDR3 is CASSEWNEQFF. The CDR3 DNA reads TGTGCCAGCAGTGAATGGAATGAGCAGTTCTTC.

This clone was observed a handful of times. The chain recombines TRBV10-3 with TRBJ1-3; possible D gene TRBD1, 5 bases. Trimming shortened V by 5 bases and J by 2 bases, and 16 bases separated the two germline ends. The CDR3 is 16 residues long. Germline assignment: CDR1 ENHRY and CDR2 SYGVKD. Here the CDR3 DNA reads TGTGCCATCAGTAAGAACCGGGACGTCACTGGAAACACCATATATTTT. This encodes CAISKNRDVTGNTIYF.

A note on this clone: In the same sample, other DNA sequences code for this CDR3. This chain connects TRBV9 to TRBJ1-1; the match to TRBD1 covers 8 bases. After removal of 0 bases from V and 0 bases from J, the junction contained 1 base not matched to a gene. Germline V gene sequence: CDR1 SGDLS, CDR2 YYNGEE. There are 15 residues in the CDR3. The CDR3 DNA reads TGTGCCAGCAGCGTAGTGGGACAGGTGAACACTGAAGCTTTCTTT. Protein product: CASSVVGQVNTEAFF.

The chain carries TRBV9 and TRBJ2-3; TRBD1 agrees at 7 bases. CDR1 and CDR2 (germline): SGDLS, YYNGEE. There are 19 residues in the CDR3. V shed 3 bases, J shed 1 base, and the junction held 17 bases outside the gene matches. As DNA, the CDR3 is TGTGCCAGCAGCGAGGGGCTCAGGGGGACCGTGAGGGGCACAGATACGCAGTATTTT. Protein: CASSEGLRGTVRGTDTQYF.

This clone has just a few counts. Additional DNA sequences in this sample encode the identical CDR3. The chain has TRBV28 and TRBJ1-1; D unresolved. Germline V gene sequence: CDR1 MDHEN, CDR2 SYDVKM. Trimming left V 2 bases short and J 4 bases short, with 5 bases between. This CDR3 comprises 12 residues. The CDR3 is CASSLSFTEAFF. CDR3 DNA: TGTGCCAGCAGTTTAAGTTTCACTGAAGCTTTCTTT.

The rearrangement uses TRBV5-1 and TRBJ2-7; tentatively, D is TRBD2 (6 bases). The CDR3 consists of 14 residues. The V end was cut by 6 bases, the J end by 0 bases, with 13 bases between. Germline-derived CDR1 and CDR2 are SGHRS and YFSETQ. The CDR3: CASMPGLGSYEQYF. CDR3 sequence (DNA): TGCGCCAGCATGCCGGGACTGGGCTCCTACGAGCAGTACTTC.

Only one count was recorded for this clone. This chain connects TRBV14 to TRBJ1-5, with 9 positions matching TRBD1. Germline-derived CDR1 and CDR2 are SGHDN and FVKESK. The CDR3 is 20 amino acids. This CDR3 is CHANKVGGTGRWRSNQPQHF. In DNA, the CDR3 is TGTCACGCTAACAAAGTAGGGGGGACAGGGAGGTGGAGGAGCAATCAGCCCCAGCATTTT.